The 10 T cell receptor beta chains below all came from one sample that was sequenced in a study of cytomegalovirus exposure and HLA in healthy donors. The PCR contained 60 Vbeta and 13 Jbeta primers. The data were produced by immunoSEQ multiplex PCR, yet TCRdb's version contains in-frame clones alone and is incomplete. The sample shows around 140,000 clones, roughly four fifths of them seen only once. The specimen was PBMCs. Receptors originate from a woman in her forties in good health and CMV-seronegative.

The table lists this clone with a few counts. J is TRBJ2-3 and V is TRBV7-8, with TRBD2 identical over 11 bases. Looked up from germline, CDR1 is SGHVS and CDR2 is FQNEAQ. V shed 5 bases and J 0 bases; nucleotides not matched to a gene: 10. There are 18 residues in the CDR3. The CDR3, as DNA: TGTGCCAGCAGCGACGATCGACTAGCGGGGCTCAGCACAGATACGCAGTATTTT. It codes for CASSDDRLAGLSTDTQYF.

V usage is TRBV7-2 and J usage is TRBJ2-5, with TRBD2 matching over 10 bases. V gave up 5 bases and J gave up 0 bases; unmatched junction bases: 6. This CDR3 comprises 16 residues. Germline CDR1 and CDR2: SGHTA and FQGNSA. The CDR3, as DNA: TGTGCCAGCAGCCTAGGGACTAGCGCGTACCAAGAGACCCAGTACTTC. Its translation is CASSLGTSAYQETQYF. Variable domain in full (rest from reference TRBV7-2 and TRBJ2-5): GAGVSQSPSNKVTEKGKDVELRCDPISGHTALYWYRQSLGQGLEFLIYFQGNSAPDKSGLPSDRFSAERTGGSVSTLTIQRTQQEDSAVYLCASSLGTSAYQETQYFGPGTRLLVL.

The chain is built from TRBV19 and TRBJ2-3; tentative D call: TRBD1 (6 bases). Germline CDR1 is LNHDA and CDR2 is SQIVND (reference sequence). Trimming cost V 6 bases and J 1 base, with 11 bases left between them. This CDR3 comprises 14 residues. The CDR3 nucleotides are TGTGCCAGTAGCACAGGGCCCGGCACAGATACGCAGTATTTT. Translation gives CASSTGPGTDTQYF.

J is TRBJ2-1 and V is TRBV27; weak D call: TRBD1 (5 bases). Germline values: CDR1 MNHEY, CDR2 SMNVEV (reference sequence). This CDR3 region has 14 residues. Trimming took off 3 bases at V and 3 bases at J, with 9 bases between the two ends. CDR3 protein: CASSFREGYNEQFF. For the CDR3, the DNA is TGTGCCAGCAGTTTCAGGGAAGGCTACAATGAGCAGTTCTTC.

The chain carries TRBV25-1 and TRBJ2-5; 10 bases map to TRBD1. The J call may be wrong; the DNA end is better matched by TRBJ2-7. This CDR3 comprises 15 residues. Germline V gene data show CDR1 as MGHDK and CDR2 as SYGVNS. CDR3 in DNA: TGTGCCAGCAGTAAGATAGGACAGGGGGGGGACGAGCAGTACTTC. Translating gives CASSKIGQGGDEQYF.

This chain joins TRBV28 and TRBJ1-1, with 9 bases matching TRBD1. The CDR3 has 14 residues. The V gene end was trimmed by 6 bases and the J gene end by 8 bases; junction bases not matched to a gene: 10. Germline values: CDR1 MDHEN, CDR2 SYDVKM. The chain's CDR3 is CASRYGTGRGEAFF. The DNA for the CDR3 is TGTGCCAGCAGGTACGGGACAGGGAGAGGGGAAGCTTTCTTT.

The chain uses TRBV4-2 and TRBJ2-1; TRBD2 might be the D (6 bases). This CDR3 has 12 residues. V was clipped by 0 bases and J by 14 bases, with 11 bases between them. CDR1 and CDR2 from the germline V gene are LGHNA and YNFKEQ. The CDR3 DNA reads as TGTGCCAGCAGCCAAGAAATGGCGGGAAAGTTCTTC. Amino acid sequence: CASSQEMAGKFF.

The genes are TRBV30 and TRBJ2-5; 8 positions agree with TRBD2. Germline trimming cut 0 bases from V and 5 bases from J; bases unmatched to any gene: 11. In germline, CDR1 is GTSNPN, CDR2 SVGIG (reference sequence). The CDR3 has 16 amino acids. CDR3 bases: TGTGCCTGGAGTGTTGGAGTAGCGGGATTCCACGAGACCCAGTACTTC. It encodes CAWSVGVAGFHETQYF.

This clone was seen more than once but under ten times. The CDR3 DNA follows: TGCAGTGCTTCGACAGAGTACGAGCAGTACTTC. It yields the protein CSASTEYEQYF. The V call is TRBV20-1, the J call TRBJ2-7; weak D call: TRBD1 (5 bases). Germline lookup yields CDR1 DFQATT and CDR2 SNEGSKA (reference sequence). CDR3 size: 11 residues. The germline V and J ends were trimmed by 5 bases and 4 bases, with 9 bases remaining between them.

In DNA form, the CDR3 reads TGCGCCAGCAGCTTGTGGAGAAGGGGGAACTCCTACAATGAGCAGTTCTTC. Its translation: CASSLWRRGNSYNEQFF. The chain joins TRBV5-1 to TRBJ2-1, with D possibly being TRBD1 (6 bases). The CDR3 sequence is 17 residues long. Trimming cost V 1 base and J 0 bases, with 14 bases left between them. Germline loops: CDR1 SGHRS, CDR2 YFSETQ.